This T cell receptor (beta chain) was identified during a study of blood T cell repertoires in COVID-19. Study background: Sources were T cells, B-cell-depleted T cells, or PBMCs; the material itself was cDNA or gDNA.

Adults between roughly 18 and 95 years of age took part from fewer than 30 US areas. Cohorts were based on clinical histories the participants reported. Donors in Cohort 3 counted as recovered after two negative PCRs, clearance, or symptom resolution. The CDR3 runs to 14 residues. With V trimmed by 3 bases and J by 5 bases, 7 bases remained unmatched. Germline V CDR1 and CDR2: LNHDA, SQIVND (reference sequence). TCRdb's table, derived via immunoSEQ multiplex PCR, lists solely in-frame clones and lacks some. The repertoire holds 250,000 to 300,000 clones, about 89% seen once, with approximately 9% in the top ten.

The rearrangement joins TRBV19 to TRBJ2-7, with 7 bases identical to TRBD1. The origin of this receptor is a man aged 35-49 years who had recovered from COVID-19. Sequences were obtained from PBMCs or T cells enriched from blood (not recorded which). DNA for the CDR3: TGTGCCAGTAGTATTTCGAGACAGGGCCACGAGCAGTACTTC. This translates into CASSISRQGHEQYF.